Listed here are 9 T cell receptor beta chains from one sample, sequenced in a study of blood T cells in healthy people across ages. Next came a second PCR, run for roughly 7 to 12 cycles, which used a sample-barcoded 5' primer along with a J-beta primer mix. TCRdb processed the 5' RACE reads anew with MiXCR; each CDR3 protein has one entry. The table includes about 1.8 million distinct CDR3 sequences, 49% detected once. Material: blood. These receptors were taken from a woman aged 40 to 55 in good health.

This clonotype was seen only a few times. V usage is TRBV29-1 and J usage is TRBJ1-1; maybe TRBD1 (5 bases). Germline loops: CDR1 SQVTM, CDR2 ANQGSEA. There are 15 residues in the CDR3. The V end lost 2 bases, the J end lost 1 base, and 14 bases lay between the germline ends. The CDR3 DNA follows: TGCAGCGTTGAAAGGTGGGGGAGGGGGAACACTGAAGCTTTCTTT. It translates to CSVERWGRGNTEAFF.

This chain links TRBV4-1 with TRBJ1-1, with 9 nucleotides matching TRBD1. CDR3 size: 14 residues. The trim removed 6 bases at V and 6 bases at J, leaving 8 bases unmatched. Germline V CDR1 and CDR2: MGHRA, YSYEKL. DNA for the CDR3: TGCGCCAGCAGTCCAGGGACAGGGTTCCCTGAAGCTTTCTTT. The encoded protein is CASSPGTGFPEAFF.

This clonotype occurred a few times. J is TRBJ2-5 and V is TRBV12-3 or TRBV12-4, with D perhaps TRBD1 (7 bases). V was trimmed by 1 base and J by 5 bases, leaving 14 bases between them. The CDR3 covers 15 residues. CDR3 nucleotides: TGTGCCAGCAGTTTAGAAATCGGAGGGGGCGAGACCCAGTACTTC. Amino acids: CASSLEIGGGETQYF.

This clonotype was seen at least ten times. The V gene is TRBV5-1, the J gene TRBJ2-7; 7 nucleotides align to TRBD1. Losses at the gene ends were 4 bases for V and 0 bases for J; bases not matched to a gene: 4. The CDR3 contains 14 residues. The germline V gene encodes CDR1 SGHRS and CDR2 YFSETQ. The CDR3 nucleotides are TGCGCCAGCAGCCCAGGGGACAGCTCCTACGAGCAGTACTTC. This sequence encodes CASSPGDSSYEQYF.

This clonotype showed up just a few times. The gene calls are TRBV6-2 or TRBV6-3 and TRBJ2-7; D is unclear. The V gene's germline CDR1 is MNHEY and CDR2 SVGEGT. This CDR3 comprises 14 residues. V was cut by 8 bases and J by 0 bases, with 14 bases left in between. The CDR3 loop reads CASGLMQISYEQYF. The CDR3 coding sequence is TGTGCCAGCGGCCTTATGCAGATCTCCTACGAGCAGTACTTC.

This clonotype appeared once. The genes are TRBV5-1 and TRBJ2-1; D may be TRBD2 (5 bases). The CDR3 loop spans 16 amino acids. In germline, CDR1 is SGHRS, CDR2 YFSETQ. V dropped 7 bases and J dropped 0 bases, with 17 bases sitting between them. The CDR3 nucleotides read TGCGCCAGCGGTAGAACCCCGGGGAGCTCCTACAATGAGCAGTTCTTC. Its protein product is CASGRTPGSSYNEQFF.

The chain carries TRBV19 and TRBJ1-2; 9 positions agree with TRBD1. The germline V gene encodes CDR1 LNHDA and CDR2 SQIVND (reference sequence). The CDR3 totals 16 residues. With 7 bases clipped from V and 3 bases from J, the junction kept 12 bases outside the gene matches. The CDR3 is CASNTPGTGTYYGYTF. CDR3 DNA sequence: TGTGCCAGTAATACCCCCGGGACAGGGACGTACTATGGCTACACCTTC.

This chain joins TRBV3-1 and TRBJ2-4, with D hard to call. The better agreement between TRBJ2-5 and the DNA end casts doubt on the J call. Per the germline V gene, CDR1 is LGHDT and CDR2 is YNNKEL (reference sequence). The CDR3 runs 18 residues. The CDR3: CASSQSLLSSYTEETQYF. The CDR3 DNA follows: TGTGCCAGCAGCCAATCCCTGCTATCGAGCTATACAGAAGAGACCCAGTACTTC.

This chain uses TRBV20-1 with TRBJ2-4; D not resolved. This CDR3 has 11 amino acids. Trimming removed 5 bases at V and 5 bases at J, with 7 bases between. Germline V gene lookup returns CDR1 DFQATT and CDR2 SNEGSKA (reference sequence). Here the CDR3 DNA reads TGCAGTGCTTCTACTCAAAACATTCAGTACTTC. Translation gives CSASTQNIQYF.